This T cell receptor (beta chain) comes out of a study of T cells in Graves' hyperthyroidism and ophthalmopathy. This CDR3 is built from 14 residues. V dropped 5 bases and J dropped 5; count of bases not matched to a gene: 3. In this sample, this clonotype turned up many times. Patients were excluded for uncontrolled infection, other autoimmune disease, pregnancy or lactation. On the basis of clinical symptoms, serum thyroxine and TRAb, thyroid ultrasound and orbital computed tomography, diagnoses were made. Template material for amplifying TCR beta CDR3 regions consisted of RNA transcripts. HTBI primers were employed in a first-round RT-PCR of the TCR CDR3. TCRdb reanalysed the multiplex PCR reads using MiXCR and keeps one entry per CDR3 protein. Counted here are about 580,000 distinct CDR3 sequences, just over 45% occurring once; the ten biggest clones make up around 7.7%.

The clonotype comes from a woman aged 18-29 years with Graves' hyperthyroidism. The rearrangement links TRBV12-3 or TRBV12-4 to TRBJ2-2; TRBD1 agrees at 9 bases. Input material: peripheral blood or thyroid tissue (not recorded which). In DNA, the CDR3 is TGTGCCAGCAGTAGACAGGGGGTAACCGGGGAGCTGTTTTTT. It encodes CASSRQGVTGELFF.